This entry lists 2 T cell receptor beta chains sequenced from one sample in a study of T cell repertoires in cytomegalovirus infection. These receptors' antigens are unknown. TCRdb reanalysed the reads using MiXCR and keeps one entry per CDR3 protein. The sample yields some 560,000 distinct CDR3 sequences, over 35% seen once. The sequencing here drew on cultured PBMCs, taken from culture after CMV antigen stimulation. These TCRs come from a human donor in good health (CMV status not recorded). Some clones in this sample may be carry-over from other donors' samples.

V gene TRBV24-1 combines with J gene TRBJ1-5, with D possibly being TRBD1 (6 bases). Between the trimmed V and J ends, which lost 4 bases and 5 bases, there was a span of 8 bases. Per germline, CDR1 KGHDR and CDR2 SFDVKD. There are 13 residues in the CDR3. CDR3 sequence reads: CATSEQGYQPQHF. The CDR3 bases are TGTGCCACCAGTGAACAGGGCTATCAGCCCCAGCATTTT.

The chain carries TRBV18 and TRBJ1-6, with D unclear. V lost 3 bases, J lost 6 bases, and 9 bases lay in between. The germline CDR1 and CDR2 sequences are KGHSH and LQKENI. The CDR3 has 14 residues. The CDR3 is CASSPVGSNSPLHF. For the CDR3, the DNA is TGTGCCAGCTCACCGGTCGGGAGTAATTCACCCCTCCACTTT.